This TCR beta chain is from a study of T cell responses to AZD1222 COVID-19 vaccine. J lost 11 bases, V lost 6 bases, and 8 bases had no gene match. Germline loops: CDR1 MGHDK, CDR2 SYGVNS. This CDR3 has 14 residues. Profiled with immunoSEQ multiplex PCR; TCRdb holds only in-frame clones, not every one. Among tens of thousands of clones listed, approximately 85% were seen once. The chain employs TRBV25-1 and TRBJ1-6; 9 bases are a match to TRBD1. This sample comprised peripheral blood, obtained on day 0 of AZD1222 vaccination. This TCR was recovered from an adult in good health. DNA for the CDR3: TGTGCCAGCAGGGGAGGGACAGGGACGACACCCCTCCACTTT. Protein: CASRGGTGTTPLHF.